Reported below is one TCR beta chain. These data belong to a study of CD8 T cells in Susac syndrome. Germline V lookup: CDR1 SGHRS, CDR2 YFSETQ. CDR3 size: 16 residues. The V and J ends lost 1 base and 0 bases respectively, with 8 bases between them. TEMRA cells were FACS-enriched, unlike CD8+ and CD4+ T cells, which were negatively isolated. The RNA, about 0.45 to 1 ug, was put through reverse transcription using random hexamers. TCRdb independently ran MiXCR on the immunoSEQ multiplex PCR reads; one entry per CDR3 protein. This table has around 200,000 distinct CDR3 sequences, roughly 92% appearing once.

The receptor was isolated from a human donor with multiple sclerosis. The sequencing sample was made of CD8+ T cells from PBMCs. The gene calls are TRBV5-1 and TRBJ2-6, with no clear D. The CDR3 loop is CASSLNSASGANVLTF. CDR3 nucleotides: TGCGCCAGCAGCTTGAACAGCGCCTCTGGGGCCAACGTCCTGACTTTC.